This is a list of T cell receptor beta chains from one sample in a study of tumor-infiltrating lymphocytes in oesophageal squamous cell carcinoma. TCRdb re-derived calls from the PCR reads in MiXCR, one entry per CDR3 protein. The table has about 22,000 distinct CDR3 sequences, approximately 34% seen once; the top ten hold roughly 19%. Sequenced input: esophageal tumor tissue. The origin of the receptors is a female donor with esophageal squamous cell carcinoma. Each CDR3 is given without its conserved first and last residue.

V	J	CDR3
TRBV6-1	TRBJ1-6	ASGGRWDRGNSPLH
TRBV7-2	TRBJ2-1	ASRPGTRGYEQF
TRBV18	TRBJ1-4	ASSPQQGQGNEKLF
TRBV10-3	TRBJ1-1	AIRRKENTEAF
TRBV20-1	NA	SATQSGGQF
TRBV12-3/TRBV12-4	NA	ASSPGQDYNEQY
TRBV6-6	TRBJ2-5	ASSPVVQETQY
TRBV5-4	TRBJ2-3	ASSLLGLASDTQY
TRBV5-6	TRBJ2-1	ASSLMRGEQF
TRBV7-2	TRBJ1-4	ASSLNPTQGTNEKLF
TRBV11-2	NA	ASSLGTASGSTDTQY
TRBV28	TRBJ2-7	ASSLPGDRGSYEQY
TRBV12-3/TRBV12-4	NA	ASSSSTGDYEQF
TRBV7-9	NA	ASSPRTSGRNVEQF
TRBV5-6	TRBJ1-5	ASSSTTDRVYNQPQH
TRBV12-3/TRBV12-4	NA	ASSRLAGGYNEQY
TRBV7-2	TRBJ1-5	ASSPGRNQPQH
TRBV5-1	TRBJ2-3	ASTSSTGLNTGELY
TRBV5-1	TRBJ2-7	ASSPLVRYEQY
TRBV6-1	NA	ASTVERGEQF
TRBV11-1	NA	ASSRTGTGDYGTQY
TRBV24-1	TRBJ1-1	ATRGPSGNPTGTEAF
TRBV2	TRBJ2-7	ASKARRSSYEQY
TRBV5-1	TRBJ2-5	ASSRTQETQY
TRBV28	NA	ATRVAGRNEQF
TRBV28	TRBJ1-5	ASSLGGYSSNQPQH
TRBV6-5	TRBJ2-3	ASTAGTGTDTQY
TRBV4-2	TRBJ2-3	ASSPQPPGLAGTDTQY
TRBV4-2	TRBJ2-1	ASSPQGGSRYNEQF
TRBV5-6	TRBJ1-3	ASSLARGLSGNTIY
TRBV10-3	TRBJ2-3	AIRGTSGIPDTQY
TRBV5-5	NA	ASSLVAGHTDTQY